This section outlines one T cell receptor (beta chain) sequence together with its context. Its specific antigen is unknown. The record has no base qualities; no much larger clone is one base away. Before undergoing thyroid surgery, none of the patients had been given any kind of treatment. Using T-cell receptor beta sequencing, the study looked back at clinical samples from patients collected from the early 2010s to the late 2010s. Libraries were prepared through PCR. Reads for this sample came from an Illumina HiSeq 4000. High-throughput sequencing was used to profile the TCR beta-chain CDR3 region of every patient. For the original study's pipeline: Drawing on CDR3 differences between clinicopathological groups, the researchers built a classifier meant to tell apart patients with distant-metastatic papillary thyroid cancer. Repertoire diversity was assessed with the Shannon index, and tumor-blood repertoire similarity with the Morisita-Horn index. In-frame beta chains were kept once TCRdb had trimmed the public reads at Q25 with fastp and called clones with MiXCR. V and J calls and clone size were set by TCRdb, not the authors. This sample gives about 56,000 clones in total; 30% of them show up just once. The ten largest clones take up approximately 16% of the sample.

The source of the sample is a study of metastatic and nonmetastatic thyroid tumors (dated by TCRdb to 2019 to 2021). A note on the overall study: For patients with malignant and with benign thyroid disease, the researchers compared repertoires between peripheral blood samples and tumor or nodule tissue samples. Study-level results and caveats: TCR beta diversity was reported as significantly higher in malignant tumors than in benign nodules, in both blood and tumor samples.

V has 1 base trimmed and J has 3 bases trimmed; junction bases matching no gene number 6. Based on the germline V gene, the CDR1 and CDR2 sequences are SGHAT and FQNNGV. The CDR3 holds 16 amino acids from the cysteine to the phenylalanine. The kept DNA is CDR3 alone, 48 bases in frame from the first base. The receptor was isolated from a female donor with papillary thyroid cancer or a benign thyroid nodule (not recorded which). Some clones in this sample may be carry-over from other donors' samples. Sequenced material: blood. This sequence uses TRBV11-2 and TRBJ2-1; 7 bases in the middle match TRBD2. The CDR3 reads as follows: CASSLVRLAVYNEQFF. The DNA sequence is TGTGCCAGCAGCTTAGTCCGCCTAGCGGTCTACAATGAGCAGTTCTTC. Reference TRBV11-2 and TRBJ2-1 genes cover what lies past the CDR3, so the full variable domain is EAGVAQSPRYKIIEKRQSVAFWCNPISGHATLYWYQQILGQGPKLLIQFQNNGVVDDSQLPKDRFSAERLKGVDSTLKIQPAKLEDSAVYLCASSLVRLAVYNEQFFGPGTRLTVL.